The rows below give T cell receptor beta chains drawn from one sample of a study of blood T cell repertoires in COVID-19. Only in-frame clones appear in the TCRdb table, and some are missing; sequencing was by immunoSEQ multiplex PCR. The sample records over 200,000 clones, 84% being singletons. What was sequenced was PBMCs or T cells enriched from blood (not recorded which). All receptors come from a man in his fifties or sixties who had recovered from COVID-19. CDR3s include the opening cysteine and the closing phenylalanine or tryptophan. The order of the fields is CDR3 protein, D gene, J gene, V gene. A D gene is named only where the DNA matches it firmly.

CASTQVLGSGELFF NA TRBJ2-2 TRBV21-1
CASSFGAGEANGYTF NA TRBJ1-2 TRBV5-1
CASSLDGDRNEKLFF TRBD1 TRBJ1-4 TRBV7-2
CASSPGLNSNQPQHF NA TRBJ1-5 TRBV6-2/TRBV6-3
CASSLREGLDTEAFF NA TRBJ1-1 TRBV18
CASSQTRDRGRGTEAFF TRBD1 TRBJ1-1 TRBV3-1/TRBV3-2
CATSSIPAGRGGELFF NA TRBJ2-2 TRBV15
CASSLVGPTDTQYF NA TRBJ2-3 TRBV11-3
CASSPGGTYEQYF TRBD2 TRBJ2-7 TRBV7-8
CATETDRGSSGANVLTF TRBD1 TRBJ2-6 TRBV24-1
CASSYARLQPQHF NA TRBJ1-5 TRBV6-2/TRBV6-3
CASSLAPRGNEKLFF NA TRBJ1-4 TRBV5-4
CASSPSLSGTGGERYGYTF TRBD1 TRBJ1-2 TRBV18
CASSPSTGNLNYGYTF NA TRBJ1-2 TRBV18
CASTGGLGTEAFF TRBD1 TRBJ1-1 TRBV19
CSVEDLVTGGADTQYF TRBD1 TRBJ2-3 TRBV29-1
CASSLPGTNNEQFF TRBD2 TRBJ2-1 TRBV5-4
CSVFGDAGANYGYTF NA TRBJ1-2 TRBV29-1
CASSLARVKGGTGELFF NA TRBJ2-2 TRBV7-9
CASSLGDRQHNQPQHF TRBD1 TRBJ1-5 TRBV5-6
CASRTNHNSPLHF NA TRBJ1-6 TRBV25-1
CASSQDPRVLWGNTEAFF NA TRBJ1-1 TRBV4-1
CASSMVGTENSPLHF TRBD1 TRBJ1-6 TRBV19
CASSHRWGPNYGYTF NA TRBJ1-2 TRBV6-2/TRBV6-3
CASSPTRQAHGYTF NA TRBJ1-2 TRBV3-1/TRBV3-2
CAISPTSGGAVTGELFF TRBD2 TRBJ2-2 TRBV10-3
CASSLLSVVGNTIYF NA TRBJ1-3 TRBV7-2
CASRSGGVYEQYF TRBD1 TRBJ2-7 TRBV6-5
CAISTGTAYGYTF TRBD1 TRBJ1-2 TRBV10-3
CASNPDRVNEQFF TRBD1 TRBJ2-1 TRBV6-6
CASSLRQGSGYTF NA TRBJ1-2 TRBV6-6
CATLPGTSGGAGDTQYF TRBD2 TRBJ2-3 TRBV27
CSAIPGQKAFF TRBD1 TRBJ1-1 TRBV20-1
CASSHRLDQETQYF NA TRBJ2-5 TRBV5-1
CSTREGGGYTF NA TRBJ1-2 TRBV20-1
CASTPPPAQGNEQFF NA TRBJ2-1 TRBV9
CAISGQATYEQYF NA TRBJ2-7 TRBV10-3
CASSKGLHSGGASNEQFF NA TRBJ2-1 TRBV21-1
CASSRRLAGASTDTQYF TRBD2 TRBJ2-3 TRBV5-4
CASSQKGRGSPLHF NA TRBJ1-6 TRBV4-3
CASSDRVSNQPQHF NA TRBJ1-5 TRBV10-2
CASSEVSSANYGYTF NA TRBJ1-2 TRBV6-1
CASSYSRGTQYF NA TRBJ2-5 TRBV6-5
CASSAGHNTEAFF NA TRBJ1-1 TRBV27
CASRETSGGSHEQFF TRBD2 TRBJ2-1 TRBV19
CASSYGSSYNEQFF NA TRBJ2-1 TRBV6-5
CASSFSGYLNTEAFF NA TRBJ1-1 TRBV11-2
CASSRARDGGRNTIYF NA TRBJ1-3 TRBV19
CASSLAPDSSYEQYF NA TRBJ2-7 TRBV5-6
CASSLATQLAGPQETQYF TRBD2 TRBJ2-5 TRBV7-2